The source of this TCR beta chain is a study of sequential checkpoint blockade in melanoma. This clone showed up many times. Other DNA sequences in this specimen translate into the identical CDR3. The CDR3 has 14 residues. CDR1 and CDR2 from the germline V gene are MNHGY and SAAAGT. Losses at the gene ends were 2 bases for V and 6 bases for J; bases not matched to a gene: 6. Specified treatment: randomized to nivolumab then ipilimumab (arm A) or the reverse (arm B). Produced via immunoSEQ multiplex PCR; TCRdb's table is partial and in-frame only. The sample has some 22,000 clones; 27% are singletons. The genes are TRBV6-8 and TRBJ2-7; 8 bases are shared with TRBD1. The starting material was tumor tissue (inferred from file names), obtained from a patient given nivolumab and ipilimumab in sequence. The sequence derives from a human donor with melanoma. In nucleotides, the CDR3 is TGTGCCAGCAGTTACCTTCAGGGGGCTGGCGAGCAGTACTTC. Protein sequence: CASSYLQGAGEQYF.